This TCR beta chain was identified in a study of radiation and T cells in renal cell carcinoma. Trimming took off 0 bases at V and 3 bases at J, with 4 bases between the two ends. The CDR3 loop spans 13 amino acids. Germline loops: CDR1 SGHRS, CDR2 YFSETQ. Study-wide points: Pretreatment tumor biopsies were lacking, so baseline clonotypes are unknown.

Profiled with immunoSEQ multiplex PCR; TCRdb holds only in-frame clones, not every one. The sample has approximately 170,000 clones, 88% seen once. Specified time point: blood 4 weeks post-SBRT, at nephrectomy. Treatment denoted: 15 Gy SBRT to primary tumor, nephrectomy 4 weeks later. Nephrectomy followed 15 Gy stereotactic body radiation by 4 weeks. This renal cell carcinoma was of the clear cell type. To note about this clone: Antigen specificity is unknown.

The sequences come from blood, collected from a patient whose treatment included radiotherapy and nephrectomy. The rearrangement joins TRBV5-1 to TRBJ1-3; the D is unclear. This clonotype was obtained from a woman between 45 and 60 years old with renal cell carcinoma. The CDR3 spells CASSLGFGNTIYF. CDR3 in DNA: TGCGCCAGCAGCTTGGGGTTTGGAAACACCATATATTTT.